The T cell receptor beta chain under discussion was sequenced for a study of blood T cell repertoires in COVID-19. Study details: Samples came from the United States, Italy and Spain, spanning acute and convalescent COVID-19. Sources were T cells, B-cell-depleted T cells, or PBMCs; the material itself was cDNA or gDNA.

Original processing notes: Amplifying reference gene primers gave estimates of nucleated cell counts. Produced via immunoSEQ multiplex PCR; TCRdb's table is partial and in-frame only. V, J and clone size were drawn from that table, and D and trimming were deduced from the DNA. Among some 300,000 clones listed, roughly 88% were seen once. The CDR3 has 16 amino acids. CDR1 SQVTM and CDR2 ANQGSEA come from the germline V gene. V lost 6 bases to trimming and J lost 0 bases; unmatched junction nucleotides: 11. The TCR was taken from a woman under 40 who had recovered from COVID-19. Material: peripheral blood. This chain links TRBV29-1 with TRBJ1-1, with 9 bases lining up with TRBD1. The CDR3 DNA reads TGCAGCGTGGACGGGACAGGGCGGCCGGTGAACACTGAAGCTTTCTTT. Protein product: CSVDGTGRPVNTEAFF. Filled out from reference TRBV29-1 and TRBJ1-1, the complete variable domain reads SAVISQKPSRDICQRGTSLTIQCQVDSQVTMMFWYRQQPGQSLTLIATANQGSEATYESGFVIDKFPISRPNLTFSTLTVSNMSPEDSSIYLCSVDGTGRPVNTEAFFGQGTRLTVV.